This TCR beta chain was captured in a study of T cell changes during pregnancy in multiple sclerosis. The CDR3 loop spans 19 amino acids. V lost 6 bases to trimming and J lost 4 bases; unmatched junction nucleotides: 16. Germline V gene sequence: CDR1 LNHDA, CDR2 SQIVND (reference sequence). TCRdb's table, derived via immunoSEQ multiplex PCR, lists solely in-frame clones and lacks some. The sample has 40,000 to 55,000 clones; 80% to 90% are singletons. The source of this sequence is a female donor with multiple sclerosis, enrolled in a pregnancy study. The sequencing here drew on CD4+ T cells from peripheral blood mononuclear cells, taken after pregnancy. The chain couples TRBV19 to TRBJ2-1; 12 bases fit TRBD2. The CDR3 DNA reads as TGTGCCAGTAGCCTAACCCCGCAGACTAGCGGGAGACAGTACAATGAGCAGTTCTTC. As protein: CASSLTPQTSGRQYNEQFF. The whole variable domain, remainder taken from reference TRBV19 and TRBJ2-1, is DGGITQSPKYLFRKEGQNVTLSCEQNLNHDAMYWYRQDPGQGLRLIYYSQIVNDFQKGDIAEGYSVSREKKESFPLTVTSAQKNPTAFYLCASSLTPQTSGRQYNEQFFGPGTRLTVL.